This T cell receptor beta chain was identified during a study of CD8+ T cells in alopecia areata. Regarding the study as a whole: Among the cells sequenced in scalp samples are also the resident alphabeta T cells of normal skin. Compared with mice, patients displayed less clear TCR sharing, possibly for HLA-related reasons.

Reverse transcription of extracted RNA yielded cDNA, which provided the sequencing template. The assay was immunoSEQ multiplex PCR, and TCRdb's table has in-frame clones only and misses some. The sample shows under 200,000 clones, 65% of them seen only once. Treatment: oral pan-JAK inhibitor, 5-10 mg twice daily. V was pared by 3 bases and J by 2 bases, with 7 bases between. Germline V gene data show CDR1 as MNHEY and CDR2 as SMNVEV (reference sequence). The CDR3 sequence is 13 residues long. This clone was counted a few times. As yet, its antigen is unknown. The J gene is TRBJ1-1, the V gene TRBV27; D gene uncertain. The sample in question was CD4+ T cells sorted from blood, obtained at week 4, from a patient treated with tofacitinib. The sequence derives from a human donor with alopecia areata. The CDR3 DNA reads TGTGCCAGCAGTTTTGATCATAACACTGAAGCTTTCTTT. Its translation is CASSFDHNTEAFF.